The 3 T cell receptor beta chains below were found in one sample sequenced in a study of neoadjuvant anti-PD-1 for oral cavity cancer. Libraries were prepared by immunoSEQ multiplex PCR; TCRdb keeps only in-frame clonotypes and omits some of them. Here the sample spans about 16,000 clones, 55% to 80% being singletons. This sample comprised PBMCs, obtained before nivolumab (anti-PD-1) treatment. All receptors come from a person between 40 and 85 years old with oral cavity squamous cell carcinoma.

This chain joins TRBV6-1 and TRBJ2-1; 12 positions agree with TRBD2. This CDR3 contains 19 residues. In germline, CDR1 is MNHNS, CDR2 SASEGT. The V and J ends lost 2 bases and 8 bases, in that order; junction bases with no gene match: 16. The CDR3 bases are TGTGCCAGCAGTGAAAATTTTTTCGGTCTAGCGGGAGGGGGCGATGAGCAGTTCTTC. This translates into CASSENFFGLAGGGDEQFF.

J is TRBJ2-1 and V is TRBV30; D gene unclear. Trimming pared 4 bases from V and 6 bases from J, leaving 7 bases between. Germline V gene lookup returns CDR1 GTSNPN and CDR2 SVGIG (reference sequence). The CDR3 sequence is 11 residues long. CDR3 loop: CAWKAINEQFF. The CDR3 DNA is TGTGCCTGGAAGGCGATCAATGAGCAGTTCTTC.

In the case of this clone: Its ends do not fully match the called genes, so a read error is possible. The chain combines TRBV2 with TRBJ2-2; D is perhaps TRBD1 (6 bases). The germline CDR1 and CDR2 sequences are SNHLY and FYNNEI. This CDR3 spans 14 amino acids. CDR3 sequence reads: CASTENRAGGELFF. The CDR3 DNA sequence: TGTGCCAGCACTGAAAACAGGGCGGGCGGGGAGCTGTTTTTT.